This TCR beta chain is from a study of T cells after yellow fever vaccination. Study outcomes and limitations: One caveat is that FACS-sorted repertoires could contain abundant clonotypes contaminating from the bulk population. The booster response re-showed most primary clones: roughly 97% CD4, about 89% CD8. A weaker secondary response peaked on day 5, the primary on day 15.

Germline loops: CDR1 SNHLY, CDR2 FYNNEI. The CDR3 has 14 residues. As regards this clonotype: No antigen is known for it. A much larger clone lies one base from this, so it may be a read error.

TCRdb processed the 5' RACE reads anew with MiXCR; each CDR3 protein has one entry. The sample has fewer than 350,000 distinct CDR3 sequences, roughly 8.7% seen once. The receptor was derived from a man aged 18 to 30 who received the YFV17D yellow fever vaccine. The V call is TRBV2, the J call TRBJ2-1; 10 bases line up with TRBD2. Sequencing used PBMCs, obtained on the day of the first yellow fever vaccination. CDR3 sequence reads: CASSSGGARNELFF. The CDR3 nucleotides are TGTGCCAGCAGTAGCGGGGGGGCCAGGAATGAGCTGTTCTTC.